These 2 T cell receptor beta chains originate from one sample sequenced in a study of graft-versus-host responses after intestinal transplantation. This table comes from immunoSEQ multiplex PCR, and its TCRdb copy is limited to in-frame clones, with some not included. The repertoire consists of 84,000 or so clones, with just under 95% occurring once and the leading ten covering more than 0.3%. What these receptors recognize is not known. The sequencing used unstimulated CD4+ T cells sorted from spleen or lymph node cells, collected before intestinal transplant. These receptors all come from a human donor who received an intestinal transplant.

The chain employs TRBV4-1 and TRBJ2-7, with 7 bases aligning to TRBD2. Germline V gene data show CDR1 as MGHRA and CDR2 as YSYEKL. This CDR3 spans 17 amino acids. V shed 0 bases and J 5 bases; nucleotides not matched to a gene: 13. The CDR3 is CASSQEGSGALPNEQYF. The CDR3 DNA follows: TGCGCCAGCAGCCAAGAAGGGAGCGGGGCGTTACCCAACGAGCAGTACTTC.

This sequence joins TRBV7-9 and TRBJ2-5; a possible D gene is TRBD2 (5 bases). The J call is uncertain, as TRBJ2-7 better fits the DNA end. The CDR3 is made up of 12 amino acids. Germline CDR1 is SEHNR and CDR2 is FQNEAQ (reference sequence). As DNA, the CDR3 is TGTGCCAGCAGCTTAAGGGAGTACGAGCAGTACTTC. Encoded protein: CASSLREYEQYF.